This T cell receptor beta chain stems from a study of OX40 agonist ivuxolimab in advanced cancers. Across the whole study: Those enrolled were 82.7% male, with a mean age of roughly 60 years and ages from about 20 to 80. Of the participants, under 50% had some prior anti-PD-1, anti-PD-L1 or anti-CTLA-4 therapy, which was allowed.

Comments on this clone: Its antigen remains unknown.

Study results and caveats: Certain nonresponders likewise exhibited a low normalized T-cell clonal expansion.

Assay used: immunoSEQ multiplex PCR; TCRdb lists only in-frame clones, some missing. This table holds around 92,000 clones, 94% found once. Sampling times: baseline, cycle 4 day 1, cycle 7 day 1. Germline V gene sequence: CDR1 MNHEY, CDR2 SVGAGI. V lost 0 bases, J lost 0 bases, and 1 base stayed unmatched. CDR3 length: 15 residues. The TCR originated in an adult with an advanced solid tumor such as melanoma, head and neck, liver or kidney cancer. The chain has TRBV6-5 and TRBJ1-1, with 7 bases matching TRBD1. Sequenced here: CD4+ or CD8+ T cells sorted from blood, sampled in a trial of the OX40 agonist ivuxolimab. As DNA, the CDR3 is TGTGCCAGCAGTTACTCGACAGGGATGAACACTGAAGCTTTCTTT. Amino acids: CASSYSTGMNTEAFF.